This T cell receptor beta chain was obtained from a study of long-term antiretroviral therapy in people with HIV (dated by TCRdb to the early 2020s). Study-level background: Collection of the earliest samples took place about a decade ahead of the 2015 WHO recommendation for immediate ART, at a time when ART was typically delayed until CD4 counts fell. Whether ART initiation and durable HIV suppression were associated with changes in peripheral blood TRB repertoire composition and diversity was tested in a retrospective serial study. The cohort contributed about 200 cryopreserved PBMC samples from a few dozen adults with confirmed HIV infection, collected serially over a mean of around six years (range 1-12). Of the 30 participants with HIV, 10 to 11 were female. No cross-contamination during QIAcube processing was shown when test extractions of a monoclonal T-cell line were performed alongside approximately 32 polyclonal samples. Findings and caveats that apply to the study as a whole: The samples were dated from about 2004 to 2018, and the ART regimens that were used may be less effective than current ART regimens. Narrower CDR3 length ranges were observed in HIV repertoires than in controls, and an antigen-experienced repertoire with only a slight naive shift after ART was suggested by the network structure. The repertoire was dominated across all time points by expanded TRB clones identified before ART initiation, although this dominance was seen to fluctuate and to decrease in many PLHIV after ART. Limited PBMC availability meant only the TCR beta chain was sequenced, without alpha chain pairing. Inferences about post-ART repertoire changes are limited because no data were available on ART adherence, viral resistance or therapy changes. Because cell numbers in pre-ART samples were limited, unsorted PBMC were profiled instead of sorted CD4+ and CD8+ T cells. Starting ART was linked to a significant rise in TRB diversity, yet even after long-term ART the diversity remained significantly lower than in transplant donor controls.

Trimming accounts for 4 bases at V and 2 bases at J, while the number of junction bases matched to no gene is 6. The cysteine opens and the phenylalanine closes a CDR3 of 16 amino acids. The sequence is cut down to CDR3 DNA, 48 bases in frame from base 1. From a lookup of the germline V gene, CDR1 and CDR2 are SGHTA and FQGTGA. This clone was counted only a few times. Its antigen is unknown. No per-base quality is available; no much larger clone lies one base away. The immunoSEQ hsTCRB v3.0 assay was used at survey level resolution for TRB variable region sequencing. The targeted TRB sequencing depth was about 40,000-55,000 T-cell genomes per sample. An Illumina MiSeq with a v3 150-cycle kit was used to sequence the pooled TRB libraries. In the authors' own workflow: Repertoire analysis ran in R within a reproducible Nextflow workflow covering QC, data transformation and analysis. Custom analyses were implemented in LymphoSeq2, an R package for AIRR-Seq data exploration. A few samples yielding fewer than 5000 total TRB sequences were excluded, leaving 188 analyzed HIV repertoires. Of the 180 to 200 retained HIV repertoires, almost 60 were collected before and approximately 130 after ART initiation. Each repertoire was downsampled to 5000 TRB nucleotide sequences, and summary statistics were averaged across 100 downsampling iterations. TRB sequences were retained for analysis only if CDR3 regions of at least seven amino acids were present. Two measures captured diversity: a Shannon entropy-derived clonality score and the Gini coefficient. Repertoire networks linked the top 5000 CDR3 amino acid sequences whenever two sequences differed by an edit distance of one. Antigen specificity groups and MHC restriction were predicted for TRB CDR3 amino acid sequences with GLIPH2. CDR3 amino acid sequences were matched against VDJdb and McPAS-TCR to flag known CMV, EBV, HIV or tissue antigen associations. Pre-ART, post-ART and control groups were compared with Wilcoxon signed-rank tests and Holm-Bonferroni correction. TCRdb obtained this table from immuneACCESS and retained in-frame rearrangements with V and J assigned. These tables miss some clones; where compared with another copy, unresolved V genes account for less than half of the shortfall, and the remainder is unexplained. V and J calls and clone size come straight from that table; D and trimming were deduced from the DNA. Present in this sample are roughly 15,000 clones, around three quarters of which were seen just once. Of the sample, about 27% falls within the top ten clones.

Inclusion was restricted to participants for whom at least one PBMC sample before ART initiation and at least two post-ART samples were available. Every participant with HIV received treatment in the United States of America. Before DNA extraction, cryopreserved samples containing about 0.9-10 million PBMC were thawed and washed. At the time of the earliest PBMC sample for each participant with HIV, ages ranged from about 23 to 60 years. Per participant, PBMC samples came from 1-4 timepoints prior to ART initiation and 2-8 timepoints following ART initiation, for a median of 7 samples. Serial HIV viral load, CD4+ T-cell count, ART history and demographic data were obtained for every participant. A Qiagen kit on a QIAcube was used to extract genomic DNA from unsorted PBMC, with samples processed in batches of 12.

The sequence came from a man aged 35 to 55 with HIV. The rearrangement joined TRBV7-3 to TRBJ2-2; 8 nucleotides in the junction match TRBD2. The sequencing here drew on unsorted PBMCs, taken 3.1 years after starting antiretroviral therapy. At the DNA level, the sequence is TGTGCCAGCAGCTCCCTTAGCGGGGAAAACACCGGGGAGCTGTTTTTT. This codes for CASSSLSGENTGELFF.